The 31 T cell receptor beta chains presented below share a single source sample, sequenced in a study of molecular identifiers for immune sequencing clone quantification (dated by TCRdb to about 2018). The library relied on PCR. Sequencing instrument: Illumina HiSeq 4000. The public reads were reprocessed in TCRdb via fastp at Q25 and MiXCR, keeping in-frame beta chains. Under each unique CDR3 protein, matching rows form one entry showing the most common genes and DNA. The sample table lists about 640,000 distinct CDR3 sequences, approximately 20% of them with a count of one. About 0.9% of the sample lies in the top ten. Sequenced: naive CD8+ T cells from blood, with Jurkat cell RNA spiked in. What this sample's cell subset or site label stands for: FACS-sorted CD8+CD4-CCR7+CD45RA+ naive T cells. The origin of the receptors is a human donor in good health. Some libraries in this study had Jurkat cell RNA spiked in.

This clonotype was seen ten or more times. The V call is TRBV29-1, the J call TRBJ1-1, with 7 bases that match TRBD1. Trimming took 3 bases from V and 0 from J; bases not matched to a gene: 4. The CDR3 runs 14 residues. The germline V gene encodes CDR1 SQVTM and CDR2 ANQGSEA. CDR3 coding DNA: TGCAGCGTTGATAAGGGACAGCTGAACACTGAAGCTTTCTTT. As protein: CSVDKGQLNTEAFF.

The chain joins TRBV10-1 to TRBJ2-1; D not resolved. Germline lookup yields CDR1 WNHNN and CDR2 SYGVQD (reference sequence). This CDR3 has 14 residues. V shed 3 bases and J shed 7 bases, with 13 bases lying between them. CDR3 nucleotide sequence: TGCGCCAGCAGTGATTTAGCTGCTGCGAATGAGCAGTTCTTC. Translation gives CASSDLAAANEQFF.

This clonotype was detected many times. This chain joins TRBV4-3 and TRBJ1-6; D is perhaps TRBD1 (5 bases). The V gene lost 0 bases and the J gene lost 13 bases, with 22 bases spanning the gap. Germline CDR1 is LGHNA and CDR2 is YSLEER. The CDR3 consists of 17 residues. CDR3 nucleotides: TGCGCCAGCAGCCAAGATCGTGGACACAAAAGGGCGTCTCCCCTCCACTTT. Translating gives CASSQDRGHKRASPLHF.

This clonotype was observed many times. The genes are TRBV27 and TRBJ2-2; D is undetermined. Germline assignment: CDR1 MNHEY and CDR2 SMNVEV (reference sequence). Trimming removed 0 bases from V and 4 bases from J, with 3 bases in between. This CDR3 has 13 amino acids. CDR3 protein: CASSLSLTGELFF. CDR3 in DNA: TGTGCCAGCAGTTTATCACTCACCGGGGAGCTGTTTTTT.

This clonotype appeared once. This rearrangement joins TRBV9 to TRBJ2-1; 9 bases are shared with TRBD2. CDR1 is SGDLS and CDR2 is YYNGEE in the germline V gene. V lost 0 bases and J lost 13; bases outside the gene matches: 11. The CDR3 spans 15 residues. The CDR3 coding sequence is TGTGCCAGCAGCGTAGCGGGCGGGGGGGCGGAGGATCAGTTCTTC. Translation: CASSVAGGGAEDQFF.

This clonotype was picked up many times. This rearrangement joins TRBV7-9 to TRBJ2-3, with 9 bases identical to TRBD2. J lost 6 bases, V lost 5 bases, and 12 bases had no gene match. Germline V gene sequence: CDR1 SEHNR, CDR2 FQNEAQ (reference sequence). This CDR3 has 16 residues. CDR3 bases: TGTGCCAGCAGCCGCGGTAGACTAGCGGAAAGGGATACGCAGTATTTT. Translated, it gives CASSRGRLAERDTQYF.

At least ten counts were recorded for this clonotype. The chain couples TRBV7-9 to TRBJ2-5; D is perhaps TRBD1 or TRBD2 (5 bases each). This CDR3 spans 17 amino acids. Trimming left V 1 base short and J 0 bases short, with 15 bases between. From germline, CDR1 is SEHNR and CDR2 FQNEAQ (reference sequence). Here the CDR3 DNA reads TGTGCCAGCAGCTTAGGCGAACGGACGGGACACCAAGAGACCCAGTACTTC. Translating gives CASSLGERTGHQETQYF.

This clonotype came up a few times. The chain uses TRBV5-6 and TRBJ1-4, with D possibly matching TRBD1 (5 bases). V lost 1 base, J lost 7 bases, and 17 bases lay in between. Germline V gene data show CDR1 as SGHDT and CDR2 as YYEEEE. The CDR3 sequence is 16 residues long. The CDR3 is CASSLRFQGWGEKLFF. CDR3 DNA sequence: TGTGCCAGCAGCTTGCGGTTCCAGGGATGGGGTGAAAAACTGTTTTTT.

This chain connects TRBV27 to TRBJ2-1; D possibly matches TRBD1 or TRBD2 (5 bases each). Germline values: CDR1 MNHEY, CDR2 SMNVEV (reference sequence). The germline V and J ends were trimmed by 2 bases and 4 bases, with 15 bases remaining between them. The CDR3 contains 16 residues. The CDR3 DNA sequence: TGTGCCAGCAGTTTAAGAGGGGTAAGCGAGTACAATGAGCAGTTCTTC. Translating gives CASSLRGVSEYNEQFF.

This chain connects TRBV11-3 to TRBJ1-5, with D perhaps matching TRBD1 (6 bases). The CDR3 spans 13 residues. Trimming took 5 bases from V and 9 from J, leaving 14 bases between them. The germline V gene has CDR1 SGHNT and CDR2 YENEEA. This CDR3 is CASSPRGSGPQHF. The CDR3 DNA reads TGTGCCAGCAGCCCCAGGGGTAGTGGGCCCCAGCATTTT.

Notes on this clonotype: The germline gene is not matched at one end of the junction; a read error may be the cause. This chain joins TRBV5-3 and TRBJ1-1; D is possibly TRBD1 (5 bases). TRBV5-3 is an ORF for which the function is uncertain. CDR3 length: 14 amino acids. The CDR3 DNA is TGTGCCAGCAGCTCCCTAATGGGGGACACTGAAGCTTTCTTT. Its translation: CASSSLMGDTEAFF.

Concerning this clonotype itself: Germline and junction disagree at one end, which may indicate a read error. V gene TRBV7-9 combines with J gene TRBJ1-4, with no clear D. Germline values: CDR1 SEHNR, CDR2 FQNEAQ (reference sequence). CDR3 length equals 16 residues. This chain's CDR3 is CASSYPVGGFNEKLVF. The CDR3 DNA follows: TGTGCCAGCAGCTATCCAGTAGGCGGTTTTAATGAAAAACTGGTTTTT. Filled out from reference TRBV7-9 and TRBJ1-4, the complete variable domain reads DTGVSQNPRHKITKRGQNVTFRCDPISEHNRLYWYRQTLGQGPEFLTYFQNEAQLEKSRLLSDRFSAERPKGSFSTLEIQRTEQGDSAMYLCASSYPVGGFNEKLVFGSGTQLSVL.

The chain recombines TRBV24-1 with TRBJ2-2, with unresolved D. Germline V gene data show CDR1 as KGHDR and CDR2 as SFDVKD. V lost 3 bases to trimming and J lost 2 bases, with 6 bases between them. CDR3 length equals 14 residues. The CDR3 spells CATSDRSNTGELFF. The CDR3 coding sequence is TGTGCCACCAGTGATAGAAGTAACACCGGGGAGCTGTTTTTT.

This clonotype was observed at least ten times. V is TRBV6-2 or TRBV6-3 and J is TRBJ1-1; no firm D call. This CDR3 has 14 amino acids. CDR1 and CDR2 from the germline V gene are MNHEY and SVGEGT. Trimming removed 2 bases at V and 4 bases at J, with 11 bases between. CDR3 bases: TGTGCCAGCAGTTACACGGGTTCGAGCACTGAAGCTTTCTTT. Translated: CASSYTGSSTEAFF.

Worth noting for this clonotype: This sequence may be a read error, since a much larger clone differs from it by one base. The CDR3 is CASSLNAQNYGYAF. The CDR3 coding sequence is TGTGCCAGCAGTTTAAACGCGCAGAACTATGGCTACGCCTTC. V and J are TRBV12-3 or TRBV12-4 and TRBJ1-2; D ambiguous. The CDR3 spans 14 residues.

As regards this clonotype: A much larger clone sits a single nucleotide away, making a read error possible. This chain connects TRBV5-1 to TRBJ1-6, with 8 bases fitting TRBD1. Germline loops: CDR1 SGHRS, CDR2 YFSETQ. The junction had 17 bases not matched to a gene; V was cut back by 7 bases and J by 8 bases. This CDR3 has 17 amino acids. CDR3 sequence reads: CASGSVTGDSIDSPLHF. CDR3 DNA: TGCGCCAGCGGCTCCGTGACAGGGGATAGCATTGATTCACCCCTCCACTTT.

This clonotype was counted many times. The chain employs TRBV5-6 and TRBJ1-1; the match to TRBD1 covers 8 bases. The J segment lost 4 bases and the V segment lost 1 base, leaving 12 bases of the junction unmatched. The CDR3 has 17 residues. Germline values: CDR1 SGHDT, CDR2 YYEEEE. The CDR3 nucleotides are TGTGCCAGCAGCTTGTCACAGGGGGAAGTATTAGGCACTGAAGCTTTCTTT. This sequence encodes CASSLSQGEVLGTEAFF.

Many counts were recorded for this clonotype. This chain links TRBV30 with TRBJ2-2; 9 nucleotides match TRBD1. Looked up from germline, CDR1 is GTSNPN and CDR2 is SVGIG (reference sequence). The CDR3 is 15 amino acids. Unmatched junction bases numbered 7, after V lost 7 bases and J lost 1 base. The CDR3 nucleotides read TGTGCCTACACCCCGGGACAGGGGAACACCGGGGAGCTGTTTTTT. It specifies CAYTPGQGNTGELFF.

This rearrangement joins TRBV7-9 to TRBJ2-7; TRBD2 is a possible D gene (6 bases). Trimming took 2 bases from V and 3 from J, leaving 14 bases between them. Germline V gives CDR1 SEHNR, CDR2 FQNEAQ (reference sequence). The CDR3 loop spans 15 amino acids. Written as DNA, the CDR3 is TGTGCCAGCAGCTTAACGGCTTTCGGGGGCTACGAGCAGTACTTC. It codes for CASSLTAFGGYEQYF. Together with reference TRBV7-9 and TRBJ2-7, the CDR3 gives the full variable domain: DTGVSQNPRHKITKRGQNVTFRCDPISEHNRLYWYRQTLGQGPEFLTYFQNEAQLEKSRLLSDRFSAERPKGSFSTLEIQRTEQGDSAMYLCASSLTAFGGYEQYFGPGTRLTVT.

This clonotype has just a few counts. The V call is TRBV29-1, the J call TRBJ2-1; D not resolved. The CDR3 is 12 amino acids. The germline V gene encodes CDR1 SQVTM and CDR2 ANQGSEA. Deletions cut 5 bases from V and 12 bases from J, with 17 bases between. The CDR3 sequence: CSVLEWPMVQFF. CDR3 sequence (DNA): TGCAGCGTTCTCGAGTGGCCCATGGTGCAGTTCTTC.

As regards this clonotype: Possible read error: a much larger clone is one base away. The V call is TRBV7-2, the J call TRBJ2-2; no definite D call. Deletions cut 0 bases from V and 0 bases from J, with 11 bases between. This CDR3 has 17 amino acids. Germline lookup yields CDR1 SGHTA and CDR2 FQGNSA. CDR3 DNA sequence: TGTGCCAGCAGCTTAGCACCCATCCGCCCGAACACCGGGGAGCTGTTTTTT. Residues: CASSLAPIRPNTGELFF. The full variable domain, its missing parts supplied by reference TRBV7-2 and TRBJ2-2, is GAGVSQSPSNKVTEKGKDVELRCDPISGHTALYWYRQSLGQGLEFLIYFQGNSAPDKSGLPSDRFSAERTGGSVSTLTIQRTQQEDSAVYLCASSLAPIRPNTGELFFGEGSRLTVL.

Regarding this clonotype: It may be a read error: a sequence one base away is much more abundant. The chain couples TRBV5-1 to TRBJ2-5; TRBD2 is a possible D gene (6 bases). The germline CDR1 and CDR2 sequences are SGHRS and YFSETQ. The CDR3 has 15 residues. Deletions cut 4 bases from V and 7 bases from J, with 20 bases between. The CDR3 reads CASSALTARGGTQYF. The DNA for the CDR3 is TGCGCCAGCAGCGCTTTGACAGCCCGGGGAGGGACCCAGTACTTC.

This clonotype was seen repeatedly, ten times or more. This sequence joins TRBV7-9 and TRBJ1-1; TRBD1 aligns across 11 bases. The trim removed 4 bases at V and 0 bases at J, leaving 16 bases unmatched. The germline V gene encodes CDR1 SEHNR and CDR2 FQNEAQ (reference sequence). This CDR3 has 20 amino acids. The CDR3 is CASSWQVVRDRGALNTEAFF. CDR3 bases: TGTGCCAGCAGCTGGCAAGTAGTCCGGGACAGGGGGGCTTTGAACACTGAAGCTTTCTTT.

In the case of this clonotype: Mismatch with germline at one junction end may stem from a read error. The chain couples TRBV7-9 to TRBJ2-1; a possible D gene is TRBD2 (5 bases). Germline V CDR1 and CDR2: SEHNR, FQNEAQ (reference sequence). The CDR3 sequence is 15 residues long. Here the CDR3 DNA reads TGTGCCAGCAGCTCCCTTCCGGACTCCTACAATGAGCTGTTCTTC. Translated, it gives CASSSLPDSYNELFF.

This clonotype has only a few counts. The chain uses TRBV6-5 and TRBJ2-7; D not resolved. Trimming removed 1 base from V and 3 bases from J, with 10 bases in between. Germline values: CDR1 MNHEY, CDR2 SVGAGI. The CDR3 length is 14 residues. CDR3 nucleotides: TGTGCCAGCAGTTACTTTGGGGATAGCTACGAGCAGTACTTC. Translation gives CASSYFGDSYEQYF.

This clonotype was detected many times. The chain recombines TRBV7-9 with TRBJ2-3; TRBD1 or TRBD2 may be the D gene (5 bases each). CDR1 is SEHNR, CDR2 FQNEAQ, per germline (reference sequence). This CDR3 contains 17 residues. V was pared by 2 bases and J by 2 bases, with 17 bases between. CDR3 protein: CASSLPARDQLTDTQYF. As DNA, the CDR3 is TGTGCCAGCAGCTTACCTGCCCGGGACCAACTCACAGATACGCAGTATTTT.

The chain joins TRBV20-1 to TRBJ2-7, with 10 bases lining up with TRBD2. The CDR3 consists of 14 residues. The V gene end was trimmed by 0 bases and the J gene end by 5 bases; junction bases not matched to a gene: 4. Germline V gene data show CDR1 as DFQATT and CDR2 as SNEGSKA (reference sequence). The CDR3 DNA sequence: TGCAGTGCTAGAGATCTAGCGGGAGCCGACGAGCAGTACTTC. Translation: CSARDLAGADEQYF.

The chain links TRBV10-3 to TRBJ2-2; D gene ambiguous. The germline V and J ends were trimmed by 4 bases and 9 bases, with 15 bases remaining between them. The germline CDR1 and CDR2 sequences are ENHRY and SYGVKD. The length of the CDR3 is 14 residues. The CDR3: CAISAPTTARELFF. Written as DNA, the CDR3 is TGTGCCATCAGTGCCCCAACGACGGCCCGGGAGCTGTTTTTT.

At least ten counts were recorded for this clonotype. The chain has TRBV7-3 and TRBJ1-3, with D uncertain. The germline V gene has CDR1 SGHTA and CDR2 FQGTGA. Trimming cost V 2 bases and J 2 bases, with 4 bases left between them. This CDR3 has 13 residues. The CDR3 region is CASSLLAGNTIYF. CDR3 nucleotide sequence: TGTGCCAGCAGCTTACTAGCTGGAAACACCATATATTTT.

V and J are TRBV7-9 and TRBJ1-5; a weak D match, TRBD1 (5 bases). The CDR3 is 14 amino acids. The V end was cut by 1 base, the J end by 5 bases, with 9 bases between. Germline-derived CDR1 and CDR2 are SEHNR and FQNEAQ (reference sequence). Here the CDR3 DNA reads TGTGCCAGCAGCTTAGGACAGAGGGATCAGCCCCAGCATTTT. Amino acids: CASSLGQRDQPQHF.

This clonotype occurred many times. The chain has TRBV4-3 and TRBJ2-1; no clear D. This CDR3 is 13 amino acids long. Per the germline V gene, CDR1 is LGHNA and CDR2 is YSLEER. Deletions cut 0 bases from V and 8 bases from J, with 8 bases between. The CDR3 region is CASSQDNGYEQFF. In nucleotides, the CDR3 is TGCGCCAGCAGCCAAGATAACGGGTATGAGCAGTTCTTC.